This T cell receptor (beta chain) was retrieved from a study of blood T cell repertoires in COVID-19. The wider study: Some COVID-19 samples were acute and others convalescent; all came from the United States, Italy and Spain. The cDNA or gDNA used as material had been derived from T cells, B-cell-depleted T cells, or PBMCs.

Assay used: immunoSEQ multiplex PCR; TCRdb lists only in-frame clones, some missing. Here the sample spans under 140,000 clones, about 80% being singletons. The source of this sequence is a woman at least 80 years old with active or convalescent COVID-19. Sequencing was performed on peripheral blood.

The CDR3 DNA sequence: TGTGCCAGCAGCCCCTTTGAGGAAACTGAAGCTTTCTTT. This translates into CASSPFEETEAFF. This chain uses TRBV9 with TRBJ1-1; D is uncertain. This CDR3 is built from 13 residues. The germline V gene has CDR1 SGDLS and CDR2 YYNGEE. V lost 4 bases and J 5 bases, leaving 12 bases between the germline ends.